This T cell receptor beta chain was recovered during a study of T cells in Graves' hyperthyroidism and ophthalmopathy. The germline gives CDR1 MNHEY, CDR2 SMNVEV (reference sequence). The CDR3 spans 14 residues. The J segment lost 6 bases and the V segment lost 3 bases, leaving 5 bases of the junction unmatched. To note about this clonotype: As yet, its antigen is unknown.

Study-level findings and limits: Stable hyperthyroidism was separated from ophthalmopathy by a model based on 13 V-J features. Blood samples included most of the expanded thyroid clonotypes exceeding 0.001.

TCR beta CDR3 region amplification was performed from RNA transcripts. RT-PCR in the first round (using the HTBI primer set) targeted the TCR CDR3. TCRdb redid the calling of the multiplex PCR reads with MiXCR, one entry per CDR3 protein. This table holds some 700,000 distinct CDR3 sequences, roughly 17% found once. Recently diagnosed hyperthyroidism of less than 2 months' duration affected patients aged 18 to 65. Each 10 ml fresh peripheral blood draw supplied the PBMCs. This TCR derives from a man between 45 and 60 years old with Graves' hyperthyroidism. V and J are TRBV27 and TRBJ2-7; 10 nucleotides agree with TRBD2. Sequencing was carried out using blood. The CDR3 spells CASSFSGLASEQYF. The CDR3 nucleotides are TGTGCCAGCAGTTTCTCGGGACTAGCGTCCGAGCAGTACTTC.